The clone carrying this T cell receptor beta chain showed up just once. This entry belongs to a study of blood T cell repertoires in COVID-19. Study details: Sites in the United States, Italy and Spain provided acute and convalescent COVID-19 samples. T cells, B-cell-depleted T cells, or PBMCs provided the cDNA or gDNA that served as material.

Under the authors' procedure: Amplification of reference gene primers was used by the study to estimate nucleated cell counts. Sequencing used immunoSEQ multiplex PCR; TCRdb keeps in-frame clones, though not all of them. The V and J calls and the clone size are those of that table, but D and trimming were determined from the DNA. The table records about 44,000 clones, about four fifths of them present only once. CDR1 is SGHRS, CDR2 YFSETQ, per germline. The ends lost 0 bases at V and 5 bases at J; junction bases unmatched: 2. The CDR3 length is 14 residues. The sequenced sample consisted of peripheral blood. The chain has TRBV5-1 and TRBJ1-1, with 9 positions matching TRBD1. The clonotype was recovered from a woman in her seventies with acute or convalescent COVID-19. DNA for the CDR3: TGCGCCAGCAGCTTGGGGGACAGGGAAACTGAAGCTTTCTTT. Its translation is CASSLGDRETEAFF. The variable domain in full, with the rest retrieved from reference TRBV5-1 and TRBJ1-1, is KAGVTQTPRYLIKTRGQQVTLSCSPISGHRSVSWYQQTPGQGLQFLFEYFSETQRNKGNFPGRFSGRQFSNSRSEMNVSTLELGDSALYLCASSLGDRETEAFFGQGTRLTVV.